Following are 8 T cell receptor beta chains from one sample sequenced in a study of blood T cell repertoires in COVID-19. TCRdb's table, derived via immunoSEQ multiplex PCR, lists solely in-frame clones and lacks some. The sample has about 160,000 clones; approximately 81% are singletons. Sequencing was done on a sample of PBMCs or T cells enriched from blood (not recorded which). These receptors originate from a man in his 60s who had recovered from COVID-19.

The chain is built from TRBV5-4 and TRBJ2-1; D is perhaps TRBD2 (7 bases). Trimming left V 2 bases short and J 4 bases short, with 16 bases between. There are 16 residues in the CDR3. The germline gives CDR1 SGHNT, CDR2 YYREEE (reference sequence). CDR3 DNA sequence: TGTGCCAGCAGCTTCGTGGGGGCGGGGGCGTACAATGAGCAGTTCTTC. Its protein product is CASSFVGAGAYNEQFF.

This chain connects TRBV5-4 to TRBJ2-7, with a tentative D call TRBD1 (6 bases). V lost 2 bases, J lost 3 bases, and 12 bases lay in between. The V gene's germline CDR1 is SGHNT and CDR2 YYREEE (reference sequence). This CDR3 has 14 amino acids. The CDR3: CASSLQGRDYEQYF. In DNA, the CDR3 is TGTGCCAGCAGCTTACAGGGAAGGGACTACGAGCAGTACTTC.

The chain couples TRBV19 to TRBJ1-6; the match to TRBD1 covers 9 bases. The CDR3 length is 16 residues. Per the germline V gene, CDR1 is LNHDA and CDR2 is SQIVND (reference sequence). The trim removed 9 bases at V and 0 bases at J, leaving 6 bases unmatched. The CDR3 bases are TGTGCCAGCAAGGGGACAGGGAGCTCCTATAATTCACCCCTCCACTTT. It codes for CASKGTGSSYNSPLHF.

This clone came up a few times. The rearrangement links TRBV19 to TRBJ1-1; D possibly corresponds to TRBD1 (6 bases). V was pared by 3 bases and J by 3 bases, with 11 bases between. The CDR3 loop spans 14 amino acids. The V gene's germline CDR1 is LNHDA and CDR2 SQIVND (reference sequence). The CDR3 DNA follows: TGTGCCAGTAGTATTTGGGGGCTCGACACTGAAGCTTTCTTT. Translating it yields CASSIWGLDTEAFF.

The genes are TRBV28 and TRBJ1-5, with TRBD1 matching over 8 bases. The CDR3 covers 13 residues. Germline CDR1 reads MDHEN; CDR2 reads SYDVKM. V was pared by 6 bases and J by 6 bases, with 4 bases of the junction left unmatched. This CDR3 is CASRPDRVQPQHF. CDR3 nucleotides: TGTGCCAGCAGGCCGGACAGGGTTCAGCCCCAGCATTTT.

The chain has TRBV6-6 and TRBJ1-5, with 9 bases identical to TRBD1. There are 15 residues in the CDR3. Losses at the gene ends were 4 bases for V and 6 bases for J; bases not matched to a gene: 7. Germline V gene lookup returns CDR1 MNHNY and CDR2 SVGAGI (reference sequence). The CDR3 loop reads CASSSQQGARQPQHF. In nucleotides, the CDR3 is TGTGCCAGCAGTTCTCAACAGGGGGCGCGTCAGCCCCAGCATTTT.

The chain combines TRBV3-1 (or the pseudogene TRBV3-2) with TRBJ2-5; 12 positions match TRBD2. Germline V CDR1 and CDR2: LGHDT, YNNKEL (reference sequence). The length of the CDR3 is 17 residues. V lost 1 base and J lost 6; bases outside the gene matches: 9. CDR3 coding DNA: TGTGCCAGCAGCCAAGTTTTACTAGCGGGAGGTAAAAAGACCCAGTACTTC. Protein: CASSQVLLAGGKKTQYF.

This clone was recorded a few times. V gene TRBV7-2 combines with J gene TRBJ2-5; D may be TRBD1 (8 bases). The CDR3 has 15 amino acids. V was cut by 5 bases and J by 1 base, with 14 bases left in between. CDR1 is SGHTA and CDR2 is FQGNSA in the germline V gene. The CDR3 protein is CASSAQGGLQETQYF. CDR3 nucleotides: TGTGCCAGCAGCGCACAGGGGGGGCTCCAAGAGACCCAGTACTTC.